This record concerns one TCR beta chain sequence. Antigen specificity is unknown. There were likely unrecorded immune exposures, though donors were nominally healthy when sampled. The sample is drawn from a study of cytomegalovirus exposure and HLA in healthy donors. General study results and limits: Indistinguishability led to the exclusion of some V segments, TRBV6-2 and TRBV6-3 included. In a later analysis, common viral pathogens appeared linked to several of the most significant clusters.

The germline V gene encodes CDR1 SGHRS and CDR2 YFSETQ. V gave up 10 bases and J gave up 0 bases; unmatched junction bases: 10. CDR3 length: 15 amino acids. The PCR used 60 Vbeta and 13 Jbeta primers. Repertoires were generated with immunoSEQ multiplex PCR, while TCRdb's copy carries only in-frame clones and drops some. The repertoire includes approximately 300,000 clones, over 70% of them detected once, and roughly 0.31% sits in the top ten. This receptor was taken from a girl aged 2-10 years in good health and CMV-seronegative. The sequenced sample was PBMCs. This chain connects TRBV5-1 to TRBJ2-1, with 7 bases aligning to TRBD1. The CDR3 sequence: CASGTVLSSYNEQFF. Written as DNA, the CDR3 is TGCGCCTCGGGGACAGTTTTAAGCTCCTACAATGAGCAGTTCTTC. Together with reference TRBV5-1 and TRBJ2-1, the CDR3 gives the full variable domain: KAGVTQTPRYLIKTRGQQVTLSCSPISGHRSVSWYQQTPGQGLQFLFEYFSETQRNKGNFPGRFSGRQFSNSRSEMNVSTLELGDSALYLCASGTVLSSYNEQFFGPGTRLTVL.